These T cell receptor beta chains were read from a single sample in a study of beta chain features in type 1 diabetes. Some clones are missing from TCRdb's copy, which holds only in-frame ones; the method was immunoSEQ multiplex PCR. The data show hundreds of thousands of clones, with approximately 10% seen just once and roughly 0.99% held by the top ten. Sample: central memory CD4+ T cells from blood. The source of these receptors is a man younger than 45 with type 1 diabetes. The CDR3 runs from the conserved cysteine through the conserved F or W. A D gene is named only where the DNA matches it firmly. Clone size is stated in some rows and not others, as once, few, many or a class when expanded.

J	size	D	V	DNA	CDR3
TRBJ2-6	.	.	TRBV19	TGTGCCAGTTGGGCGGGTTCGGCTGGGGCCAACGTCCTGACTTTC	CASWAGSAGANVLTF
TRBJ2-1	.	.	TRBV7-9	TGTGCCAGCAGCTTAGGGGCCGGAGGGGTGGATGAGCAGTTCTTC	CASSLGAGGVDEQFF
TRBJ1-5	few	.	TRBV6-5	TGTGCCAGCAGTCCCAGGGCGAGCAATCAGCCCCAGCATTTT	CASSPRASNQPQHF
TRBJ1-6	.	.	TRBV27	TGTGCCAGCAGTTTAAAGGGGTGGAATTCACCCCTCCACTTT	CASSLKGWNSPLHF
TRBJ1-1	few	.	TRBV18	TGTGCCAGCTCACCACCGGGAAGGGGGAAAAACACTGAAGCTTTCTTT	CASSPPGRGKNTEAFF
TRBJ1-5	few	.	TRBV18	TGTGCCAGCTCCTTCCGGGACAATAGCAATCAGCCCCAGCATTTT	CASSFRDNSNQPQHF
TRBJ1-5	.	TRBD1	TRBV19	TGTGCCAGTAGTATCGAGGCAGGGGGGGATCAGCCCCAGCATTTT	CASSIEAGGDQPQHF
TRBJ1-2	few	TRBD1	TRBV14	TGTGCCAGCAGCCCCCGACAGGGGGATGGCTACACCTTC	CASSPRQGDGYTF
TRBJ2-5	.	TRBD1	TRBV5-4	TGTGCCAGCAGCACACCGACAGGGGGAAAGGGGACCCAGTACTTC	CASSTPTGGKGTQYF
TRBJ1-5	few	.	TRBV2	TGTGCCAGCAGTGATGAAGGGGGAGAGGGCAATCAGCCCCAGCATTTT	CASSDEGGEGNQPQHF
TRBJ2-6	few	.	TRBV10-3	TGTGCCATCAGCCCCGAAGGTGGGGCCAACGTCCTGACTTTC	CAISPEGGANVLTF
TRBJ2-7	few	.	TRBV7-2	TGTGCCAGCAGCTTATCATCGAACGACGAGCAGTACTTC	CASSLSSNDEQYF
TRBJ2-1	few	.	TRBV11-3	TGTGCCAGCAGCTCGCAGTTGGGTGAGCAGTTCTTC	CASSSQLGEQFF
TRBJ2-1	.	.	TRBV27	TGTGCCAGCAGTTTTGGAACTTTCTCCTACAATGAGCAGTTCTTC	CASSFGTFSYNEQFF
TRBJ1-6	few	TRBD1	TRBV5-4	TGTGCCAGCAGCTGGGACAGGGGGAATTCACCCCTCCACTTT	CASSWDRGNSPLHF
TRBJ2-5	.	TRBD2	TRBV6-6	TGTGCCAGCAGTGGACTAGCGGTCCAAGAGACCCAGTACTTC	CASSGLAVQETQYF
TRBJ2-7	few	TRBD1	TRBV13	TGTGCCAGCAGCACACAGGGGGTCTCCTACGAGCAGTACTTC	CASSTQGVSYEQYF
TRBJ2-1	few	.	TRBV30	TGTGCCTGGAACACACACGGGGGAGCTGAGCAGTTCTTC	CAWNTHGGAEQFF
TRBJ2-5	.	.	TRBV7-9	TGTGCCAGCAGCTTACAGGGAGAAGAGACCCAGTACTTC	CASSLQGEETQYF
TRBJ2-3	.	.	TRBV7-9	TGTGCCAGCAGCTTTACTGGGGCAGATACGCAGTATTTT	CASSFTGADTQYF
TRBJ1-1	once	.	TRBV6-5	TGTGCCAGTGAGCGGGGGACTGAAGCTTTCTTT	CASERGTEAFF
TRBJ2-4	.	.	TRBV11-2	TGTGCCAGCAGTAGTCCCGGGGCCAAAAACATTCAGTACTTC	CASSSPGAKNIQYF
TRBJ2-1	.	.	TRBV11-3	TGTGCCAGCAGCTTATCGGCCGGAGAGCAGTTCTTC	CASSLSAGEQFF
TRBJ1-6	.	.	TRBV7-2	TGTGCCAGCAGTATCGACCAAGGAGTTAATTCACCCCTCCACTTT	CASSIDQGVNSPLHF
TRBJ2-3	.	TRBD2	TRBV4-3	TGCGCCAGCAGCCAAGAGTTGACTAGCGGGACATCTAGCACAGATACGCAGTATTTT	CASSQELTSGTSSTDTQYF
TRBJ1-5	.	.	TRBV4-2	TGTGCCAGCAGCCAGGGGAACAGTGGCTATAGCAATCAGCCCCAGCATTTT	CASSQGNSGYSNQPQHF
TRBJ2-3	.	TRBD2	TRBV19	TGTGCCAGTAGTATCATTAGCGGGGGTCCTAGCACAGATACGCAGTATTTT	CASSIISGGPSTDTQYF
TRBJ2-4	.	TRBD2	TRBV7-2	TGTGCCAGCAGCCTTAACCGGGGGGTCAGCATTCAGTACTTC	CASSLNRGVSIQYF
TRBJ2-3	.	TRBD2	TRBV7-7	TGTGCCAGCAGCCCGCAGGGACTAGCGGGGGGATACACAGATACGCAGTATTTT	CASSPQGLAGGYTDTQYF
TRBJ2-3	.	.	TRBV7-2	TGTGCCAGCAGCTTAGGGCCCGGGGGCTTGGATACGCAGTATTTT	CASSLGPGGLDTQYF
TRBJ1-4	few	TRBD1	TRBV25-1	TGTGCCAGCAGTGACAGGGGGACTAATGAAAAACTGTTTTTT	CASSDRGTNEKLFF
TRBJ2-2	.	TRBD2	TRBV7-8	TGTGCCAGCAGCTTATTCGGAGCGGGGGGCACGAACACCGGGGAGCTGTTTTTT	CASSLFGAGGTNTGELFF
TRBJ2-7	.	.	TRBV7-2	TGTGCCAGCAGCTTTTCACGGAAAGACTCCTACGAGCAGTACTTC	CASSFSRKDSYEQYF
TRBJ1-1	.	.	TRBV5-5	TGTGCCAGCAGCCGTCCGGTAAAGGCAAACACTGAAGCTTTCTTT	CASSRPVKANTEAFF
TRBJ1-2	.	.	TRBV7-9	TGTGCCAGCAGCTTCCCAGGGAACTATGGCTACACCTTC	CASSFPGNYGYTF
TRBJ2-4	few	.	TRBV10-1	TGCGCCAGCAGTGAGGCCCCCGCCCGAGGCATTCAGTACTTC	CASSEAPARGIQYF
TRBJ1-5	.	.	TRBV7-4	TGTGCCTCGATAGGAGGTAGCAATCAGCCCCAGCATTTT	CASIGGSNQPQHF
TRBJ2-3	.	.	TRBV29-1	TGCAGCGTTGAAGATCGGAAAGGAGCGGCGGATACGCAGTATTTT	CSVEDRKGAADTQYF
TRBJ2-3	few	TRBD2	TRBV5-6	TGTGCCAGCAGCTTGCCTCCGGGACTAGCGGGGAGGTACACAGATACGCAGTATTTT	CASSLPPGLAGRYTDTQYF
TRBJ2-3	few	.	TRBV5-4	TGTGCCAGCAGCTTGATCCAGGGACCCACAGATACGCAGTATTTT	CASSLIQGPTDTQYF
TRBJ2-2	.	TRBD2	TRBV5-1	TGCGCCAGCAGCCTTCGGACTAGCGGGACCGGGGAGCTGTTTTTT	CASSLRTSGTGELFF
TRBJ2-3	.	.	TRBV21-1	TGTGCCAGCAGCAATGGGGTTTCGGGCACAGATACGCAGTATTTT	CASSNGVSGTDTQYF
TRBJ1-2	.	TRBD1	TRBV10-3	TGTGCCATCAGTAGACCAGGGGGGTATGGCTACACCTTC	CAISRPGGYGYTF
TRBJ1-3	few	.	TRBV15	TGTGCCACCAGCAGAGATAAGGGGTCTGGAAACACCATATATTTT	CATSRDKGSGNTIYF